Shown below are 11 T cell receptor beta chains from a single sample sequenced in a study of blood T cell repertoires in COVID-19. Produced via immunoSEQ multiplex PCR; TCRdb's table is partial and in-frame only. The sample has 250,000 or so clones, roughly 80% seen once. The sequencing input was peripheral blood. These TCRs come from a woman under 30 with acute or convalescent COVID-19.

This clone was detected once. The V and J genes are TRBV7-2 and TRBJ2-7; 10 bases agree with TRBD2. CDR1 SGHTA and CDR2 FQGNSA come from the germline V gene. The CDR3 spans 14 residues. After removal of 5 bases from V and 7 bases from J, the junction contained 8 bases not matched to a gene. The CDR3 spells CASSPTGTSVEQYF. For the CDR3, the DNA is TGTGCCAGCAGCCCCACCGGGACTAGCGTGGAGCAGTACTTC.

The rearrangement links TRBV6-2 or TRBV6-3 to TRBJ2-7; D is possibly TRBD2 (5 bases). In germline, CDR1 is MNHEY, CDR2 SVGEGT. CDR3 length: 14 amino acids. The ends were cut back, 2 bases at V and 5 bases at J, with 13 bases in the middle. CDR3 DNA sequence: TGTGCCAGCAGTTACCTTGTTCCGGGGAACGAGCAGTACTTC. Its protein product is CASSYLVPGNEQYF.

Regarding this clone: Within the sample, other DNA sequences also encode this same CDR3. CDR3 sequence: CASSLPRSTDTQYF. The DNA of the CDR3 is TGTGCCAGCAGCTTGCCCCGGAGCACAGATACGCAGTATTTT. The chain links TRBV5-8 to TRBJ2-3; D remains ambiguous. CDR3 length: 14 amino acids. In germline, CDR1 is SGHTS, CDR2 YDEGEE. The V gene lost 1 base and the J gene lost 0 bases, with 6 bases spanning the gap.

The genes are TRBV28 and TRBJ1-6; a possible D gene is TRBD1 (6 bases). The germline V gene encodes CDR1 MDHEN and CDR2 SYDVKM. Deletions cut 5 bases from V and 1 base from J, with 12 bases between. The CDR3 extends over 16 amino acids. The CDR3 sequence is CASSKYRVSYNSPLHF. The CDR3 region has the DNA TGTGCCAGCAGTAAGTACAGGGTGTCCTATAATTCACCCCTCCACTTT.

This chain links TRBV7-9 with TRBJ1-2; 7 bases are a match to TRBD1. V was pared by 6 bases and J by 6 bases, with 7 bases of the junction left unmatched. This CDR3 spans 13 amino acids. Germline loops: CDR1 SEHNR, CDR2 FQNEAQ (reference sequence). The CDR3 loop is CASRETGWDGYTF. The CDR3 nucleotides are TGTGCCAGCAGGGAGACAGGGTGGGATGGCTACACCTTC.

The chain couples TRBV2 to TRBJ1-2; D is unclear. The germline V and J ends were trimmed by 3 bases and 4 bases, with 15 bases remaining between them. The germline V gene has CDR1 SNHLY and CDR2 FYNNEI. CDR3 length: 15 residues. DNA of the CDR3: TGTGCCAGCAGTGAGGGAGGACCTAACCGCTATGGCTACACCTTC. This translates into CASSEGGPNRYGYTF.

This clone is a singleton in its sample. This sequence joins TRBV19 and TRBJ1-5; no firm D call. The CDR3 is made up of 15 amino acids. Between the trimmed V and J ends, which lost 6 bases and 0 bases, there was a span of 12 bases. Germline V lookup: CDR1 LNHDA, CDR2 SQIVND (reference sequence). Here the CDR3 DNA reads TGTGCCAGTAGGGGCTTCAGCTATAGCAATCAGCCCCAGCATTTT. Translation gives CASRGFSYSNQPQHF.

This chain uses TRBV30 with TRBJ1-1; 8 nucleotides line up with TRBD1. The CDR3 totals 13 residues. V shed 4 bases, J shed 1 base, and the junction held 2 bases outside the gene matches. Germline V gives CDR1 GTSNPN, CDR2 SVGIG (reference sequence). CDR3 coding DNA: TGTGCCTGGAAGGACAGGGCGAACACTGAAGCTTTCTTT. It codes for CAWKDRANTEAFF.

The rearrangement uses TRBV6-6 and TRBJ2-3; 11 bases map to TRBD2. V lost 5 bases, J lost 3 bases, and 4 bases stayed unmatched. The length of the CDR3 is 15 residues. CDR1 MNHNY and CDR2 SVGAGI come from the germline V gene (reference sequence). The chain's CDR3 is CASSPGTSGTDTQYF. DNA for the CDR3: TGTGCCAGCAGTCCCGGGACTAGCGGAACAGATACGCAGTATTTT.

This clone has more than one count but fewer than ten. The chain links TRBV6-5 to TRBJ1-4; TRBD1 agrees at 9 bases. CDR1 is MNHEY, CDR2 SVGAGI, per germline. V was clipped by 2 bases and J by 6 bases; unmatched bases: 1. The CDR3 contains 14 residues. This chain's CDR3 is CASSYGQGYEKLFF. Written as DNA, the CDR3 is TGTGCCAGCAGTTACGGACAGGGGTATGAAAAACTGTTTTTT.

CDR3 amino acids: CASSLVGGTSGANVLTF. CDR3 nucleotides: TGTGCCAGCAGCTTAGTGGGGGGAACCTCTGGGGCCAACGTCCTGACTTTC. The V and J genes are TRBV11-2 and TRBJ2-6; weak D call: TRBD2 (6 bases). CDR1 SGHAT and CDR2 FQNNGV come from the germline V gene. The CDR3 runs 17 residues. Trimming left V 1 base short and J 0 bases short, with 10 bases between.